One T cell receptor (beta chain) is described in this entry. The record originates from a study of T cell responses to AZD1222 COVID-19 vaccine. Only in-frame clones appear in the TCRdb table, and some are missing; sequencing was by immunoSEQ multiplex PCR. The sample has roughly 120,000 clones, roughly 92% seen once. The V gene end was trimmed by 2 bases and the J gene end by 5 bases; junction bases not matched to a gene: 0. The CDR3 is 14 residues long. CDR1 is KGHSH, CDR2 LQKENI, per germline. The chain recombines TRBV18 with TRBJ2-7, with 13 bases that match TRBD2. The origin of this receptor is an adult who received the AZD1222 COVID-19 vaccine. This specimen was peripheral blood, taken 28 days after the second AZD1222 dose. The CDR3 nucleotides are TGTGCCAGCTCACCAGGGACTAGCGGGAACGAGCAGTACTTC. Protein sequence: CASSPGTSGNEQYF.